Detailed here is one T cell receptor beta chain. The record originates from a study of OX40 agonist ivuxolimab in advanced cancers. The assay was immunoSEQ multiplex PCR, and TCRdb's table has in-frame clones only and misses some. The table has 55,000 to 70,000 clones, approximately 84% seen once. CDR1 and CDR2 from the germline V gene are MDHEN and SYDVKM. This CDR3 spans 14 amino acids. The germline V and J ends were trimmed by 4 bases and 5 bases, with 14 bases remaining between them. This specimen was CD4+ or CD8+ T cells sorted from blood, taken in a trial of the OX40 agonist ivuxolimab. J is TRBJ1-1 and V is TRBV28; D possibly corresponds to TRBD1 (6 bases). The sequence was collected from an adult with an advanced solid tumor such as melanoma, head and neck, liver or kidney cancer. The CDR3 is CASSSPGGETEAFF. In DNA, the CDR3 is TGTGCCAGCAGTTCCCCCGGGGGCGAGACTGAAGCTTTCTTT. The full variable domain, in which reference TRBV28 and TRBJ1-1 provide the parts outside the CDR3, is DVKVTQSSRYLVKRTGEKVFLECVQDMDHENMFWYRQDPGLGLRLIYFSYDVKMKEKGDIPEGYSVSREKKERFSLILESASTNQTSMYLCASSSPGGETEAFFGQGTRLTVV.